The clone carrying this T cell receptor beta chain was observed many times. This sample was taken from a study of T-cell reconstitution after alpha-beta-depleted transplantation in children. V was pared by 3 bases and J by 6 bases, with 9 bases between. The CDR3 loop spans 12 amino acids. Researchers prepared the TCRbeta library using unique molecular identifiers, the study reports. TCRdb fed the PCR reads into MiXCR, producing one record per CDR3 protein. The sample has some 490,000 distinct CDR3 sequences, under 15% seen once. The chain uses TRBV12-3 or TRBV12-4 and TRBJ2-7, with D tentatively TRBD1 or TRBD2 (5 bases each). The sequencing here drew on PBMCs from the stem cell graft donor, taken from the stem cell graft. The sequence was obtained from a human donor who donated a stem cell graft to a child with combined immunodeficiency. Here the CDR3 reads CASSFAGAEQYF. CDR3 in DNA: TGTGCCAGCAGTTTCGCCGGGGCCGAGCAGTACTTC.